Listed below are T cell receptor beta chains from one sample, sequenced in a study of blood T cells in healthy people across ages. Each CDR3 protein is one row after TCRdb ran MiXCR on the 5' RACE reads. The repertoire includes 1.4 million to 1.5 million distinct CDR3 sequences, approximately 38% of them detected once, and approximately 7.9% sits in the top ten. The sample comprised blood. These TCRs come from a woman aged 18-29 years in good health. Each CDR3 is given with its conserved first and last residue. A D gene is named only where the DNA matches it firmly. Expanded clones are given a class, and other clones once, few, many or no size at all.

d_gene: TRBD2
v_gene: TRBV4-1
abundance: few
j_gene: TRBJ2-7
CDR3aa: CASSQEGASGYEQYF
CDR3nt: TGCGCCAGCAGCCAAGAAGGGGCTAGCGGTTACGAGCAGTACTTC

d_gene: -
v_gene: TRBV20-1
abundance: -
j_gene: TRBJ2-3
CDR3aa: CSARGVVGGSTDTQYF
CDR3nt: TGCAGTGCTAGAGGGGTAGTGGGCGGAAGCACAGATACGCAGTATTTT

d_gene: -
v_gene: TRBV4-1
abundance: -
j_gene: TRBJ2-6
CDR3aa: CASSQTAASGANVLTF
CDR3nt: TGCGCCAGCAGCCAAACTGCGGCCTCTGGGGCCAACGTCCTGACTTTC

d_gene: TRBD1
v_gene: TRBV6-2/TRBV6-3
abundance: -
j_gene: TRBJ2-7
CDR3aa: CASSNIIGTGYNEQYF
CDR3nt: TGTGCCAGCAGTAATATAATCGGGACAGGCTACAATGAGCAGTACTTC

d_gene: TRBD1
v_gene: TRBV6-5
abundance: -
j_gene: TRBJ2-7
CDR3aa: CASSYRTGFYNEQYF
CDR3nt: TGTGCCAGCAGTTACAGGACAGGATTCTACAATGAGCAGTACTTC

d_gene: -
v_gene: TRBV7-2
abundance: few
j_gene: TRBJ2-4
CDR3aa: CASSLGQVNIQYF
CDR3nt: TGTGCCAGCAGCTTAGGTCAGGTGAACATTCAGTACTTC

d_gene: -
v_gene: TRBV12-3/TRBV12-4
abundance: few
j_gene: TRBJ1-5
CDR3aa: CASSSLQVNQPQHF
CDR3nt: TGTGCCAGCAGTTCCCTACAGGTCAATCAGCCCCAGCATTTT

d_gene: -
v_gene: TRBV14
abundance: -
j_gene: TRBJ2-1
CDR3aa: CASSLGTGIEQFF
CDR3nt: TGTGCCAGCAGCCTTGGGACGGGTATTGAGCAGTTCTTC

d_gene: TRBD1
v_gene: TRBV5-1
abundance: -
j_gene: TRBJ2-7
CDR3aa: CASSWGQGEVDEQYF
CDR3nt: TGCGCCAGCAGCTGGGGACAGGGGGAAGTGGACGAGCAGTACTTC

d_gene: -
v_gene: TRBV28
abundance: -
j_gene: TRBJ2-1
CDR3aa: CASRDSYSNEQFF
CDR3nt: TGTGCCAGCAGGGACAGCTATAGCAATGAGCAGTTCTTC

d_gene: -
v_gene: TRBV4-1
abundance: -
j_gene: TRBJ1-5
CDR3aa: CASSPELDSLVGNQPQHF
CDR3nt: TGCGCCAGCAGCCCAGAATTGGACTCCCTAGTCGGCAATCAGCCCCAGCATTTT

d_gene: -
v_gene: TRBV30
abundance: -
j_gene: TRBJ2-7
CDR3aa: CAWGTTYEQYF
CDR3nt: TGTGCCTGGGGAACAACCTACGAGCAGTACTTC

d_gene: TRBD1
v_gene: TRBV5-1
abundance: -
j_gene: TRBJ2-3
CDR3aa: CASGKDRGTDTQYF
CDR3nt: TGCGCCAGCGGAAAGGACAGGGGCACAGATACGCAGTATTTT

d_gene: TRBD1
v_gene: TRBV6-5
abundance: -
j_gene: TRBJ1-2
CDR3aa: CASSAPQGLGYTF
CDR3nt: TGTGCCAGCAGTGCTCCACAGGGGCTTGGCTACACCTTC

d_gene: -
v_gene: TRBV7-2
abundance: -
j_gene: TRBJ2-2
CDR3aa: CASSLVLSYNTGELFF
CDR3nt: TGTGCCAGCAGCTTAGTCTTGAGTTATAACACCGGGGAGCTGTTTTTT

d_gene: -
v_gene: TRBV10-3
abundance: few
j_gene: TRBJ1-2
CDR3aa: CATRSGEGLYGYTF
CDR3nt: TGTGCCACCCGGTCCGGAGAGGGACTATATGGCTACACCTTC

d_gene: TRBD2
v_gene: TRBV7-2
abundance: -
j_gene: TRBJ2-5
CDR3aa: CASSLASGVWNEQYF
CDR3nt: TGTGCCAGCAGCTTAGCTAGCGGGGTTTGGAATGAGCAGTACTTC

d_gene: TRBD2
v_gene: TRBV6-5
abundance: once
j_gene: TRBJ2-7
CDR3aa: CASRTGRAGDSYEQYF
CDR3nt: TGTGCCAGCCGAACAGGACGAGCGGGAGACTCCTACGAGCAGTACTTC

d_gene: -
v_gene: TRBV5-1
abundance: -
j_gene: TRBJ1-1
CDR3aa: CASSLREMNTEAFF
CDR3nt: TGCGCCAGCAGCTTGCGGGAGATGAACACTGAAGCTTTCTTT

d_gene: TRBD2
v_gene: TRBV20-1
abundance: -
j_gene: TRBJ2-7
CDR3aa: CSARSGRSSYEQYF
CDR3nt: TGCAGTGCGAGGAGCGGGAGGAGCTCCTACGAGCAGTACTTC

d_gene: TRBD1
v_gene: TRBV6-5
abundance: few
j_gene: TRBJ1-1
CDR3aa: CASSSEGQRTTEAFF
CDR3nt: TGTGCCAGCAGTTCCGAGGGACAGCGTACAACTGAAGCTTTCTTT

d_gene: -
v_gene: TRBV5-1
abundance: -
j_gene: TRBJ2-3
CDR3aa: CASSRDTEGTQYF
CDR3nt: TGCGCCAGCAGCCGGGACACAGAAGGTACGCAGTATTTT

d_gene: -
v_gene: TRBV6-2/TRBV6-3
abundance: -
j_gene: TRBJ1-1
CDR3aa: CACSWMGQAFF
CDR3nt: TGTGCCTGCAGTTGGATGGGGCAGGCTTTCTTT

d_gene: -
v_gene: TRBV27
abundance: -
j_gene: TRBJ2-7
CDR3aa: CASSLRLARIYEQYF
CDR3nt: TGTGCCAGCAGTTTGCGGCTAGCGAGGATCTACGAGCAGTACTTC

d_gene: TRBD2
v_gene: TRBV7-8
abundance: few
j_gene: TRBJ2-7
CDR3aa: CASSSGLANHEQYF
CDR3nt: TGTGCCAGCAGCTCCGGACTAGCTAATCACGAGCAGTACTTC

d_gene: TRBD2
v_gene: TRBV7-9
abundance: few
j_gene: TRBJ2-1
CDR3aa: CASSRLAGLVDEQFF
CDR3nt: TGTGCCAGCAGCCGACTAGCGGGACTTGTCGATGAGCAGTTCTTC

d_gene: TRBD2
v_gene: TRBV5-1
abundance: few
j_gene: TRBJ2-1
CDR3aa: CASSFSGRAYNEQFF
CDR3nt: TGCGCCAGCAGCTTTAGCGGGAGGGCTTACAATGAGCAGTTCTTC

d_gene: TRBD2
v_gene: TRBV4-1
abundance: few
j_gene: TRBJ2-1
CDR3aa: CASSQDTSGNEQFF
CDR3nt: TGCGCCAGCAGCCAAGACACTAGCGGCAATGAGCAGTTCTTC

d_gene: TRBD1
v_gene: TRBV5-1
abundance: -
j_gene: TRBJ2-3
CDR3aa: CASSRTSGQTDTQYF
CDR3nt: TGCGCCAGCAGCCGGACCTCGGGACAGACAGATACGCAGTATTTT

d_gene: -
v_gene: TRBV24-1
abundance: few
j_gene: TRBJ2-1
CDR3aa: CATSDPSQDAYNEQFF
CDR3nt: TGTGCCACCAGTGACCCTAGCCAGGACGCCTACAATGAGCAGTTCTTC

d_gene: -
v_gene: TRBV20-1
abundance: -
j_gene: TRBJ1-5
CDR3aa: CSARPRCSNQPQHF
CDR3nt: TGCAGTGCTAGACCCAGGTGTAGCAATCAGCCCCAGCATTTT

d_gene: TRBD2
v_gene: TRBV6-5
abundance: few
j_gene: TRBJ2-1
CDR3aa: CGAGAGEGRDEQFF
CDR3nt: TGTGGGGCGGGAGCGGGTGAGGGCAGAGATGAGCAGTTCTTC

d_gene: TRBD1
v_gene: TRBV12-3/TRBV12-4
abundance: -
j_gene: TRBJ2-1
CDR3aa: CASSGGQGDEQFF
CDR3nt: TGTGCCAGCAGCGGGGGACAGGGCGATGAGCAGTTCTTC

d_gene: -
v_gene: TRBV11-2
abundance: -
j_gene: TRBJ2-7
CDR3aa: CASSGLEGGNEQYF
CDR3nt: TGTGCCAGCAGCGGTCTCGAGGGGGGCAACGAGCAGTACTTC

d_gene: -
v_gene: TRBV2
abundance: -
j_gene: TRBJ2-7
CDR3aa: CASSGGTPVEQYF
CDR3nt: TGTGCCAGCAGTGGGGGTACACCCGTCGAGCAGTACTTC

d_gene: -
v_gene: TRBV28
abundance: -
j_gene: TRBJ2-7
CDR3aa: CATHTRGGGEQYF
CDR3nt: TGTGCCACCCATACTAGGGGGGGAGGCGAGCAGTACTTC

d_gene: -
v_gene: TRBV10-3
abundance: many
j_gene: TRBJ2-1
CDR3aa: CAIMGTGGVNEQFF
CDR3nt: TGTGCCATCATGGGAACAGGGGGGGTCAATGAGCAGTTCTTC

d_gene: -
v_gene: TRBV7-6
abundance: -
j_gene: TRBJ2-7
CDR3aa: CASSLMVSSYEQYF
CDR3nt: TGTGCCAGCAGCTTAATGGTGAGCTCCTACGAGCAGTACTTC

d_gene: -
v_gene: TRBV6-6
abundance: few
j_gene: TRBJ2-7
CDR3aa: CASKTLQGPYEQYF
CDR3nt: TGTGCCAGCAAAACCTTACAGGGACCTTACGAGCAGTACTTC

d_gene: -
v_gene: TRBV7-9
abundance: -
j_gene: TRBJ2-7
CDR3aa: CASSNLQGYEQYF
CDR3nt: TGTGCCAGCAGCAACCTCCAAGGCTACGAGCAGTACTTC

d_gene: TRBD1
v_gene: TRBV20-1
abundance: few
j_gene: TRBJ1-2
CDR3aa: CSARLPTGLGGYTF
CDR3nt: TGCAGTGCTAGACTACCGACAGGGCTTGGGGGCTACACCTTC

d_gene: -
v_gene: TRBV5-1
abundance: -
j_gene: TRBJ2-3
CDR3aa: CASTELAERTDTQYF
CDR3nt: TGCGCCAGCACGGAACTAGCTGAACGCACAGATACGCAGTATTTT

d_gene: TRBD1
v_gene: TRBV4-1
abundance: -
j_gene: TRBJ2-3
CDR3aa: CASSRGDRGRTDTQYF
CDR3nt: TGCGCCAGCAGCCGGGGAGACAGGGGGCGCACAGATACGCAGTATTTT

d_gene: TRBD2
v_gene: TRBV13
abundance: -
j_gene: TRBJ2-1
CDR3aa: CASSLGPGEGLARNNEQFF
CDR3nt: TGTGCCAGCAGCTTAGGCCCGGGTGAGGGACTAGCGCGAAACAATGAGCAGTTCTTC

d_gene: -
v_gene: TRBV3-1
abundance: once
j_gene: TRBJ1-2
CDR3aa: CASSQGPGFYGYTF
CDR3nt: TGTGCCAGCAGCCAAGGCCCGGGGTTCTATGGCTACACCTTC

d_gene: -
v_gene: TRBV21-1
abundance: few
j_gene: TRBJ2-1
CDR3aa: CASSRYRGNEQFF
CDR3nt: TGTGCCAGCAGCCGGTACAGGGGGAATGAGCAGTTCTTC

d_gene: TRBD2
v_gene: TRBV29-1
abundance: few
j_gene: TRBJ2-7
CDR3aa: CSVVTSALSYEQYF
CDR3nt: TGCAGCGTTGTTACTAGCGCCCTATCCTACGAGCAGTACTTC

d_gene: -
v_gene: TRBV6-1
abundance: -
j_gene: TRBJ2-5
CDR3aa: CASSESGGQTQYF
CDR3nt: TGTGCCAGCAGTGAGTCCGGGGGCCAGACCCAGTACTTC

d_gene: TRBD2
v_gene: TRBV20-1
abundance: few
j_gene: TRBJ2-5
CDR3aa: CSAQTSGRQETQYF
CDR3nt: TGCAGTGCTCAAACTAGCGGGCGCCAAGAGACCCAGTACTTC

d_gene: -
v_gene: TRBV5-1
abundance: -
j_gene: TRBJ2-7
CDR3aa: CASSLEGRGGYEQYF
CDR3nt: TGCGCCAGCAGCTTGGAAGGCAGGGGAGGCTACGAGCAGTACTTC

d_gene: -
v_gene: TRBV7-9
abundance: few
j_gene: TRBJ1-1
CDR3aa: CASSRNRALNTEAFF
CDR3nt: TGTGCCAGCAGCCGAAATAGGGCTCTGAACACTGAAGCTTTCTTT

d_gene: TRBD2
v_gene: TRBV6-2/TRBV6-3
abundance: -
j_gene: TRBJ2-3
CDR3aa: CASASGGASTDTQYF
CDR3nt: TGTGCCAGCGCTAGCGGGGGGGCCTCCACAGATACGCAGTATTTT

d_gene: -
v_gene: TRBV14
abundance: -
j_gene: TRBJ2-1
CDR3aa: CASSQDFWRNEQFF
CDR3nt: TGTGCCAGCAGCCAAGATTTCTGGCGGAATGAGCAGTTCTTC

d_gene: TRBD2
v_gene: TRBV9
abundance: -
j_gene: TRBJ2-1
CDR3aa: CASSVDGGADDNEQFF
CDR3nt: TGTGCCAGCAGCGTAGACGGGGGGGCCGACGACAATGAGCAGTTCTTC

d_gene: -
v_gene: TRBV10-3
abundance: few
j_gene: TRBJ2-7
CDR3aa: CAISSPSYEQYF
CDR3nt: TGTGCCATCAGTAGCCCCTCCTACGAGCAGTACTTC